The clone carrying this TCR beta chain was counted a few times. Its antigen is not identified. Per the original data handling: Across clinicopathological groups, CDR3 differences served as the basis for building a distant-metastasis classifier for papillary thyroid cancer. With MiXCR, TCRdb called clones anew from the PCR reads. The V and J calls and clone size come from TCRdb's table, not from the authors' own analysis. The repertoire holds about 42,000 clones, with about 12% as singletons. Thyroid surgery was performed in patients who had received no treatment beforehand. The CDR3 loop spans 17 amino acids. The V end lost 1 base, the J end lost 1 base, and 16 bases lay between the germline ends. Germline loops: CDR1 LGHNA, CDR2 YSLEER. The data were obtained in a study of metastatic and nonmetastatic thyroid tumors. Background on the study: Blood and tumor or nodule tissue repertoires from malignant and benign thyroid patients were compared.

Whole-study findings and limits: It was reported that TCR beta diversity was significantly higher in malignant thyroid tumors than benign nodules, in blood and tumor.

The sample was blood. V is TRBV4-3 and J is TRBJ1-1; the D is unclear. The sequence was collected from a male donor with papillary thyroid cancer or a benign thyroid nodule (not recorded which). Some clones in this sample may be carry-over from other donors' samples. This CDR3 reads CASSQVKVRDKNTEAFF. The CDR3 DNA is TGCGCCAGCAGCCAAGTCAAAGTTCGGGATAAGAACACTGAAGCTTTCTTT.